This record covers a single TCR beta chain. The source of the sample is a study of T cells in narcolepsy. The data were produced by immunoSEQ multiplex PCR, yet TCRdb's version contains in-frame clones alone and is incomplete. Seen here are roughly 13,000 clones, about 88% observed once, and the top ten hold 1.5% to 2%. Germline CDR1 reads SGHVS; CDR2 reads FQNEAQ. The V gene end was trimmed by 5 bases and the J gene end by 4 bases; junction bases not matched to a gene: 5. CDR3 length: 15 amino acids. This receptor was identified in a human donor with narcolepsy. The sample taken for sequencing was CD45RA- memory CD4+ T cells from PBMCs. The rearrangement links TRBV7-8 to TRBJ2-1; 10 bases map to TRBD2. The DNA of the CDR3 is TGTGCCAGCAGCCTCACTAGCGGGGCGTACAATGAGCAGTTCTTC. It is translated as CASSLTSGAYNEQFF.